This T cell receptor (beta chain) was obtained from a study of T cells in Graves' hyperthyroidism and ophthalmopathy. This clonotype was seen repeatedly, ten times or more. What it recognizes is unknown. The germline gives CDR1 DFQATT, CDR2 SNEGSKA (reference sequence). CDR3 length: 19 amino acids. Trimming at V came to 6 bases and at J to 0 bases, leaving 14 bases not matched to a gene. It was RNA transcripts that yielded the amplified TCR beta CDR3 regions. First-round RT-PCR targeting the TCR CDR3 was performed with the HTBI primer set. TCRdb called the multiplex PCR reads again in MiXCR, with one record for every CDR3 protein. The table records 150,000 or so distinct CDR3 sequences, more than 20% of them present only once. Regarding the study as a whole: Ophthalmopathy was told apart from stable hyperthyroidism by a 13 V-J model. Before onset, ophthalmopathy was predicted by the model a median around 6 months earlier. Most thyroid clonotypes with frequency above 0.001 were detected in blood.

The clonotype comes from a woman in her fifties or sixties with Graves' hyperthyroidism that later progressed to Graves' ophthalmopathy. V is TRBV20-1 and J is TRBJ2-3; 14 bases align to TRBD2. Sequencing was performed on blood. CDR3 nucleotide sequence: TGCAGTGCCCACGTAGGACTAGCGGGAGGCCCATTTAGCACAGATACGCAGTATTTT. Its translation is CSAHVGLAGGPFSTDTQYF.